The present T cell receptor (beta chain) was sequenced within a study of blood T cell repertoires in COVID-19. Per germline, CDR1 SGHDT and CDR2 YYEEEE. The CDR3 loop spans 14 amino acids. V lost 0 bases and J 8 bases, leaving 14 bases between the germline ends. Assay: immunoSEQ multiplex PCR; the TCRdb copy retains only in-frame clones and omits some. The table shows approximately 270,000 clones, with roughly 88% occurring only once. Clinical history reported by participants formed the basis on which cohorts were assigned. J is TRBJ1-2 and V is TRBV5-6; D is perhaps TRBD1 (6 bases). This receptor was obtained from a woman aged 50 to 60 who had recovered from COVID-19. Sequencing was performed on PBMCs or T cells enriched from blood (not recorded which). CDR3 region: CASSLEQGSRGYTF. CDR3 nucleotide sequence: TGTGCCAGCAGCTTGGAACAGGGTAGTCGCGGCTACACCTTC. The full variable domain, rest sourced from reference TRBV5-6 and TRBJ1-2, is DAGVTQSPTHLIKTRGQQVTLRCSPKSGHDTVSWYQQALGQGPQFIFQYYEEEERQRGNFPDRFSGHQFPNYSSELNVNALLLGDSALYLCASSLEQGSRGYTFGSGTRLTVV.